Shown below are 8 T cell receptor beta chains from a single sample sequenced in a study of T cell clones after liver transplantation. TCRdb's table, derived via immunoSEQ multiplex PCR, lists solely in-frame clones and lacks some. In the table there are about 45,000 clones, around 84% of which are singletons. The specimen comprised CD4+ T cells from blood, sampled 24 months after liver transplant. These TCRs come from a human patient who received a liver transplant. The graft donor may account for some of the T cells.

The gene calls are TRBV18 and TRBJ1-5; D gene unclear. With 3 bases removed from V and 5 bases from J, the gap between germline ends came to 8 bases. CDR1 and CDR2 from the germline V gene are KGHSH and LQKENI. The CDR3 sequence is 13 residues long. CDR3 sequence reads: CASSPYSDQPQHF. The CDR3 coding sequence is TGTGCCAGCTCACCCTACAGCGATCAGCCCCAGCATTTT.

The chain is built from TRBV18 and TRBJ2-2, with D possibly matching TRBD2 (5 bases). Germline lookup yields CDR1 KGHSH and CDR2 LQKENI. CDR3 length: 13 amino acids. V was shortened by 2 bases and J by 6 bases, with 7 bases between the two germline ends. The CDR3 loop is CASSPTAAGELFF. In DNA form, the CDR3 reads TGTGCCAGCTCACCAACAGCGGCCGGGGAGCTGTTTTTT. Full variable domain (outside the CDR3, taken from reference TRBV18 and TRBJ2-2): NAGVMQNPRHLVRRRGQEARLRCSPMKGHSHVYWYRQLPEEGLKFMVYLQKENIIDESGMPKERFSAEFPKEGPSILRIQQVVRGDSAAYFCASSPTAAGELFFGEGSRLTVL.

The chain has TRBV27 and TRBJ1-2; TRBD1 agrees at 7 bases. This CDR3 has 16 amino acids. CDR1 and CDR2 (germline): MNHEY, SMNVEV (reference sequence). The V and J ends lost 4 bases and 6 bases, in that order; junction bases with no gene match: 14. CDR3 in DNA: TGTGCCAGCAGTTCACTTAAAGGGGGCAGGGGGGATGGCTACACCTTC. It encodes CASSSLKGGRGDGYTF.

The chain is built from TRBV28 and TRBJ2-1; D remains unclear. The CDR3 is made up of 15 amino acids. V was clipped by 4 bases and J by 8 bases, with 18 bases between them. Germline V lookup: CDR1 MDHEN, CDR2 SYDVKM. The CDR3 spells CASSSDGVGSDEQFF. The CDR3, as DNA: TGTGCCAGCAGTTCGGACGGCGTCGGGTCGGATGAGCAGTTCTTC.

The rearrangement links TRBV27 to TRBJ2-1, with D possibly matching TRBD1 (6 bases). In germline, CDR1 is MNHEY, CDR2 SMNVEV (reference sequence). V was clipped by 4 bases and J by 0 bases, with 19 bases between them. The CDR3 contains 18 residues. The CDR3 region is CASSSGQPSRSSYNEQFF. The CDR3, as DNA: TGTGCCAGCAGTTCTGGACAGCCTTCACGGAGCTCCTACAATGAGCAGTTCTTC.

As regards this clone: The same CDR3 also results from other DNA sequences found in this sample. The gene calls are TRBV6-5 and TRBJ1-1; maybe TRBD1 (5 bases). The CDR3 has 14 residues. Trimming took 2 bases from V and 0 from J, leaving 7 bases between them. Looked up from germline, CDR1 is MNHEY and CDR2 is SVGAGI. The CDR3 protein is CASSYDSLNTEAFF. The CDR3 coding sequence is TGTGCCAGCAGTTACGACAGTTTGAACACTGAAGCTTTCTTT.

V gene TRBV13 combines with J gene TRBJ2-7, with 7 bases that match TRBD2. The length of the CDR3 is 13 residues. The germline V gene encodes CDR1 PRHDT and CDR2 FYEKMQ (reference sequence). V shed 5 bases and J 4 bases; nucleotides not matched to a gene: 5. This chain's CDR3 is CASSTKGGYEQYF. In DNA form, the CDR3 reads TGTGCCAGCAGCACAAAGGGAGGGTACGAGCAGTACTTC.

The chain links TRBV30 to TRBJ1-5, with 9 bases lining up with TRBD1. Germline V lookup: CDR1 GTSNPN, CDR2 SVGIG (reference sequence). The CDR3 is made up of 16 amino acids. V gave up 0 bases and J gave up 5 bases; unmatched junction bases: 8. CDR3 coding DNA: TGTGCCTGGAGTGTGGACACAGGGGGCGCGGATCAGCCCCAGCATTTT. It specifies CAWSVDTGGADQPQHF.